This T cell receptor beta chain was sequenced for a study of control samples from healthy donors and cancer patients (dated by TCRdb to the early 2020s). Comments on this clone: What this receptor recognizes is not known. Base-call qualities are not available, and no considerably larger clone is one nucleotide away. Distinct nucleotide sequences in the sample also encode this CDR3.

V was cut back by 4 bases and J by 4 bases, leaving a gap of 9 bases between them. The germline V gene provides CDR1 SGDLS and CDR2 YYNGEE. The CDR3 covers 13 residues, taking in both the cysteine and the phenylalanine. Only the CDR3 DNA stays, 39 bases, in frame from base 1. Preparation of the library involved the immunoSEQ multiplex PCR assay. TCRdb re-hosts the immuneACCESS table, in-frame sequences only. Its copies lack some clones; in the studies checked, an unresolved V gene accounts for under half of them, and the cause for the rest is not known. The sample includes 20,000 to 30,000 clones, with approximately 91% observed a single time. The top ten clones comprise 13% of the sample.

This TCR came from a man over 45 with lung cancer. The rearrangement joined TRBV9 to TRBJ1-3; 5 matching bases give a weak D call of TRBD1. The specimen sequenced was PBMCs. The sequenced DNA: TGTGCCAGCAGCCGGGGGGACGGAAACACCATATATTTT. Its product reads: CASSRGDGNTIYF.